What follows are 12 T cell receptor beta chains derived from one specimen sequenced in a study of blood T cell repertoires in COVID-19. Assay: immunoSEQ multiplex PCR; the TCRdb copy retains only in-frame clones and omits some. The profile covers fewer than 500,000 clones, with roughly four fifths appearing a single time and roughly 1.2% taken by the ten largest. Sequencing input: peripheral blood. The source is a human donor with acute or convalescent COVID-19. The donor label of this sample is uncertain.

The DNA of the CDR3 is TGTGCCAGCAGTGCCCGGACAGGGAATACCAATGAGCAGTTCTTC. It is translated as CASSARTGNTNEQFF. The rearrangement links TRBV2 to TRBJ2-1; 8 nucleotides match TRBD1. Germline values: CDR1 SNHLY, CDR2 FYNNEI. The CDR3 runs to 15 residues. V was pared by 4 bases and J by 6 bases, with 8 bases of the junction left unmatched.

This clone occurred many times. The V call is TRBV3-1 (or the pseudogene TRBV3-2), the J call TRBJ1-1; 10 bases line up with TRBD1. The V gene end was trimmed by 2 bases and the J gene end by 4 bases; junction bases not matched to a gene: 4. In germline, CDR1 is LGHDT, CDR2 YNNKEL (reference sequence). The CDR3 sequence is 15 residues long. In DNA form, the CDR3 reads TGTGCCAGCAGCCAATCCGGGACAGGGGCCACTGAAGCTTTCTTT. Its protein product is CASSQSGTGATEAFF.

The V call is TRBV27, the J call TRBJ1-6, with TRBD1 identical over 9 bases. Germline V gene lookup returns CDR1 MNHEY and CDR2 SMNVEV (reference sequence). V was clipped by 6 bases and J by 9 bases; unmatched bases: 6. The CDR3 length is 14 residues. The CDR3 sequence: CASSRGTGLSPLHF. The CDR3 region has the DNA TGTGCCAGCAGCCGAGGGACAGGGCTTTCACCCCTCCACTTT.

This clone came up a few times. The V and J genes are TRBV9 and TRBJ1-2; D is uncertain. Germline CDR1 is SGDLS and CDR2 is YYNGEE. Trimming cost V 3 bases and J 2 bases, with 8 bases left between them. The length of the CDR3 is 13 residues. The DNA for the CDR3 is TGTGCCAGCAGCGCCACGGTAAACTATGGCTACACCTTC. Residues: CASSATVNYGYTF.

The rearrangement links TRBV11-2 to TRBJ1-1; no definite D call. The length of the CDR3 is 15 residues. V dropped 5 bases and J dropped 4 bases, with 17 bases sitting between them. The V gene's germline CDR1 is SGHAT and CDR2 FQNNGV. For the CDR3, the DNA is TGTGCCAGCAGCCTGCTTCGAGAAAAGAGCACTGAAGCTTTCTTT. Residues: CASSLLREKSTEAFF.

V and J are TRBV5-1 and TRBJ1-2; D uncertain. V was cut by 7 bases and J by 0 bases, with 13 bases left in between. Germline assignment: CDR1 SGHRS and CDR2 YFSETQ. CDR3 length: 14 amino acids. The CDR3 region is CASREKVTNYGYTF. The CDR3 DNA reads TGCGCCAGCCGGGAAAAGGTTACTAACTATGGCTACACCTTC.

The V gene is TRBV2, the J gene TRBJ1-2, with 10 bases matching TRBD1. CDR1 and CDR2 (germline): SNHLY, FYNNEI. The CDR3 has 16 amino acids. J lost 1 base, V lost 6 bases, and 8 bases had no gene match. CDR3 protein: CASRRDRGGYNYGYTF. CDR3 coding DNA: TGTGCCAGCAGAAGGGACAGGGGAGGCTATAACTATGGCTACACCTTC.

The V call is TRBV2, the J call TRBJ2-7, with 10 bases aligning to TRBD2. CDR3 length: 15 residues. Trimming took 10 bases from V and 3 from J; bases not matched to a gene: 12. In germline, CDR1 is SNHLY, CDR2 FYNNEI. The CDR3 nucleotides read TGTGCCAACACCCCCAGGGCTAGCGGGAGCTACGAGCAGTACTTC. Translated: CANTPRASGSYEQYF.

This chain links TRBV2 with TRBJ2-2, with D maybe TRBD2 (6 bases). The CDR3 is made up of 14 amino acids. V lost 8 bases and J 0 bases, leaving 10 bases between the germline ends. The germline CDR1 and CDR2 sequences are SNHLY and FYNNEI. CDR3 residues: CASGRGANTGELFF. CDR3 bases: TGTGCCAGCGGGCGGGGAGCGAACACCGGGGAGCTGTTTTTT.

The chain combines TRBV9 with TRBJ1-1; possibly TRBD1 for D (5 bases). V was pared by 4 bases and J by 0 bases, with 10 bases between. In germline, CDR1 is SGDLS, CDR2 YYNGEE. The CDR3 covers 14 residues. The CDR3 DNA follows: TGTGCCAGCAGCCCTCAGGGATTGAACACTGAAGCTTTCTTT. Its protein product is CASSPQGLNTEAFF. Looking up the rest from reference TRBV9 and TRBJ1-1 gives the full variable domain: DSGVTQTPKHLITATGQRVTLRCSPRSGDLSVYWYQQSLDQGLQFLIQYYNGEERAKGNILERFSAQQFPDLHSELNLSSLELGDSALYFCASSPQGLNTEAFFGQGTRLTVV.

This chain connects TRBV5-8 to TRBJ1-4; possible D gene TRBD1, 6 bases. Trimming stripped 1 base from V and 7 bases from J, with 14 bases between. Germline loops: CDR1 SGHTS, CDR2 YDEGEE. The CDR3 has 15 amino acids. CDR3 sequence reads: CASSLYNRVGEKLFF. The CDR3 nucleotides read TGTGCCAGCAGCTTGTACAACAGGGTCGGTGAAAAACTGTTTTTT.

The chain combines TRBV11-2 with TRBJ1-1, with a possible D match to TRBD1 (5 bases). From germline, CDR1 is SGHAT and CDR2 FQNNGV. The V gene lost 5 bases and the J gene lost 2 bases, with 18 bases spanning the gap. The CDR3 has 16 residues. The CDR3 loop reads CASSRFGAVRNTEAFF. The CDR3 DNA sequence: TGTGCCAGCAGCCGATTTGGGGCCGTCAGAAACACTGAAGCTTTCTTT.